A single sample gave rise to the 27 T cell receptor beta chains below, sequenced in a study of T cell repertoires in cytomegalovirus infection. A single record per CDR3 protein comes from TCRdb applying MiXCR to the reads. Of around 240,000 distinct CDR3 sequences in the sample, approximately 24% are singletons; the top ten hold roughly 20%. Input material: CD8+ T cells from PBMCs. The receptors were gathered from a human donor in good health (CMV status not recorded). Some clones in this sample may be carry-over from other donors' samples.

This chain links TRBV9 with TRBJ2-7, with TRBD2 matching 14 bases. Germline V gene lookup returns CDR1 SGDLS and CDR2 YYNGEE. The CDR3 contains 18 residues. V was pared by 0 bases and J by 5 bases, with 10 bases of the junction left unmatched. The CDR3 coding sequence is TGTGCCAGCAGCGTAGAGGGGACTAGCGGGGGCTCCATGGACGAGCAGTACTTC. Amino acid sequence: CASSVEGTSGGSMDEQYF. The full variable domain, completed using reference TRBV9 and TRBJ2-7, is DSGVTQTPKHLITATGQRVTLRCSPRSGDLSVYWYQQSLDQGLQFLIQYYNGEERAKGNILERFSAQQFPDLHSELNLSSLELGDSALYFCASSVEGTSGGSMDEQYFGPGTRLTVT.

V is TRBV12-3 or TRBV12-4 and J is TRBJ2-5, with D maybe TRBD2 (5 bases). The CDR3 runs to 16 residues. Trimming stripped 6 bases from V and 2 bases from J, with 19 bases between. The CDR3: CASSSNMAGQQETQYF. CDR3 DNA sequence: TGTGCCAGCAGCTCCAATATGGCGGGCCAACAAGAGACCCAGTACTTC.

This sequence joins TRBV2 and TRBJ2-3; 7 nucleotides align to TRBD2. The germline V gene has CDR1 SNHLY and CDR2 FYNNEI. The CDR3 extends over 15 amino acids. The V gene end was trimmed by 8 bases and the J gene end by 0 bases; junction bases not matched to a gene: 8. In DNA, the CDR3 is TGTGCCAGCCCGGGAGTAGCGGGTAGCACAGATACGCAGTATTTT. Translated, it gives CASPGVAGSTDTQYF.

This clonotype has ten or more counts. The rearrangement uses TRBV5-1 and TRBJ1-1, with D possibly being TRBD1 (6 bases). The CDR3 runs to 14 residues. V shed 5 bases and J shed 7 bases, with 18 bases lying between them. Germline-derived CDR1 and CDR2 are SGHRS and YFSETQ. The CDR3 sequence is CASSHGTTPNEAFF. The CDR3, as DNA: TGCGCCAGCAGTCACGGGACAACACCCAATGAAGCTTTCTTT. Together with reference TRBV5-1 and TRBJ1-1, the CDR3 gives the full variable domain: KAGVTQTPRYLIKTRGQQVTLSCSPISGHRSVSWYQQTPGQGLQFLFEYFSETQRNKGNFPGRFSGRQFSNSRSEMNVSTLELGDSALYLCASSHGTTPNEAFFGQGTRLTVV.

DNA for the CDR3: TGTGCCAGCAGCTCACAGGGTAAGGACTACGAGCAGTACTTC. This gives the protein CASSSQGKDYEQYF. V usage is TRBV7-9 and J usage is TRBJ2-7; TRBD1 might be the D (6 bases). The CDR3 sequence is 14 residues long. The ends were cut back, 4 bases at V and 3 bases at J, with 13 bases in the middle. CDR1 and CDR2 from the germline V gene are SEHNR and FQNEAQ (reference sequence).

The rearrangement links TRBV6-6 to TRBJ2-1, with 10 bases fitting TRBD2. From germline, CDR1 is MNHNY and CDR2 SVGAGI (reference sequence). The CDR3 sequence is 15 residues long. V lost 6 bases and J lost 6; bases outside the gene matches: 8. Written as DNA, the CDR3 is TGTGCCAGCAGCGACTTAGCGGGGGGAGTCAATGAGCAGTTCTTC. This sequence encodes CASSDLAGGVNEQFF.

The V gene is TRBV5-1, the J gene TRBJ2-5, with TRBD1 matching over 10 bases. Germline CDR1 and CDR2: SGHRS and YFSETQ. The CDR3 is made up of 17 amino acids. Trimming cost V 5 bases and J 4 bases; bases outside gene matches: 14. CDR3 DNA sequence: TGCGCCAGCAGTTCCACCGGGACAGGGGTAATCACAGAGACCCAGTACTTC. Translating it yields CASSSTGTGVITETQYF. Together with reference TRBV5-1 and TRBJ2-5, the CDR3 gives the full variable domain: KAGVTQTPRYLIKTRGQQVTLSCSPISGHRSVSWYQQTPGQGLQFLFEYFSETQRNKGNFPGRFSGRQFSNSRSEMNVSTLELGDSALYLCASSSTGTGVITETQYFGPGTRLLVL.

This clonotype was detected ten times or more. The chain couples TRBV3-1 to TRBJ1-1, with a tentative D call TRBD1 (5 bases). The CDR3 covers 14 residues. Germline V CDR1 and CDR2: LGHDT, YNNKEL (reference sequence). V dropped 2 bases and J dropped 2 bases, with 9 bases sitting between them. In DNA, the CDR3 is TGTGCCAGCAGCCAAAAGGGGATCAACACTGAAGCTTTCTTT. As protein: CASSQKGINTEAFF. Full variable domain (outside the CDR3, taken from reference TRBV3-1 and TRBJ1-1): DTAVSQTPKYLVTQMGNDKSIKCEQNLGHDTMYWYKQDSKKFLKIMFSYNNKELIINETVPNRFSPKSPDKAHLNLHINSLELGDSAVYFCASSQKGINTEAFFGQGTRLTVV.

This clonotype was counted only a few times. This sequence joins TRBV4-1 and TRBJ2-7; TRBD1 aligns across 8 bases. Germline values: CDR1 MGHRA, CDR2 YSYEKL. This CDR3 is 14 amino acids long. J lost 2 bases, V lost 4 bases, and 4 bases had no gene match. The CDR3 protein is CASSPLTGAYEQYF. The CDR3 DNA is TGCGCCAGCAGCCCTCTGACAGGGGCCTACGAGCAGTACTTC.

This clonotype was recorded once. It may be a read error: a sequence one base away is much more abundant. The chain carries TRBV28 and TRBJ2-3, with 9 bases lining up with TRBD1. Per germline, CDR1 MDHEN and CDR2 SYDVKM. The junction had 13 bases not matched to a gene; V was cut back by 3 bases and J by 3 bases. The CDR3 runs to 18 residues. The CDR3 sequence is CASSFSIFWTGETDTQYF. The CDR3 region has the DNA TGTGCCAGCAGTTTCTCAATCTTCTGGACAGGGGAAACAGATACGCAGTATTTT.

This clonotype was counted between two and nine times. The rearrangement uses TRBV19 and TRBJ2-1, with 11 bases lining up with TRBD2. The V gene's germline CDR1 is LNHDA and CDR2 SQIVND (reference sequence). CDR3 length equals 16 residues. Trimming cost V 6 bases and J 1 base; bases outside gene matches: 5. The CDR3 DNA follows: TGTGCCAGTAGCCCCAGGACTAGCGGGTCCTACAATGAGCAGTTCTTC. Protein sequence: CASSPRTSGSYNEQFF.

At least ten counts were recorded for this clonotype. The chain's CDR3 is CASSLYRGQDEQYF. DNA for the CDR3: TGTGCCAGCAGTTTGTACAGGGGGCAGGACGAGCAGTACTTC. The chain combines TRBV12-3 or TRBV12-4 with TRBJ2-7; the match to TRBD1 covers 9 bases. The CDR3 sequence is 14 residues long. The V and J ends lost 3 bases and 5 bases, in that order; junction bases with no gene match: 5.

This clonotype was observed a few times. Just one base apart from a much larger clone, this may be a read error. This chain uses TRBV10-3 with TRBJ2-1; D gene unclear. Germline loops: CDR1 ENHRY, CDR2 SYGVKD. The CDR3 covers 11 residues. CDR3 region: CAVSVGDEQFF. CDR3 sequence (DNA): TGTGCCGTCAGTGTAGGAGATGAGCAGTTCTTC.

This chain links TRBV5-6 with TRBJ1-1, with a weak D call TRBD1 (6 bases). The V end lost 0 bases, the J end lost 1 base, and 10 bases lay between the germline ends. CDR1 is SGHDT and CDR2 is YYEEEE in the germline V gene. The CDR3 consists of 15 residues. The CDR3 DNA follows: TGTGCCAGCAGCTTGGACGTCAGGGGGAACACTGAAGCTTTCTTT. It specifies CASSLDVRGNTEAFF.

As regards this clonotype: This may be a read error: a much more frequent sequence differs by one nucleotide. V and J are TRBV7-9 and TRBJ2-1; TRBD1 might be the D (5 bases). CDR3 length equals 17 residues. CDR1 and CDR2 (germline): SEHNR, FQNEAQ (reference sequence). The CDR3 region is CVSSSQLTAGPYNEQFF. CDR3 nucleotide sequence: TGTGTCAGCAGCTCACAATTGACAGCTGGGCCATACAATGAGCAGTTCTTC.

The genes are TRBV2 and TRBJ2-1, with 7 nucleotides matching TRBD2. Germline V CDR1 and CDR2: SNHLY, FYNNEI. The V gene end was trimmed by 2 bases and the J gene end by 12 bases; junction bases not matched to a gene: 4. The CDR3 runs 12 residues. CDR3 nucleotides: TGTGCCAGCAGTGAATCGGGGGGTTCGCAGTTCTTC. Amino acid sequence: CASSESGGSQFF.

This clonotype has a count of ten or more. The chain is built from TRBV19 and TRBJ2-7; perhaps TRBD1 as D (6 bases). The CDR3 contains 18 residues. The germline V gene encodes CDR1 LNHDA and CDR2 SQIVND (reference sequence). The V and J ends lost 2 bases and 0 bases respectively, with 20 bases between them. Here the CDR3 reads CASSIFALGQGNSYEQYF. The CDR3 DNA sequence: TGTGCCAGTAGTATATTCGCGCTGGGGCAGGGGAACTCCTACGAGCAGTACTTC.

The chain is built from TRBV12-3 or TRBV12-4 and TRBJ1-2; D unclear. This CDR3 has 13 residues. V dropped 5 bases and J dropped 8 bases, with 15 bases sitting between them. CDR3 bases: TGTGCCAGCAGTCCATTTTACGGCGGGGGCTACACCTTC. Translation: CASSPFYGGGYTF.

A few counts support this clonotype. This chain connects TRBV29-1 to TRBJ1-2; tentatively, D is TRBD1 (6 bases). V lost 7 bases and J lost 6, with 27 bases in between. CDR3 length: 16 residues. Looked up from germline, CDR1 is SQVTM and CDR2 is ANQGSEA. CDR3: CSASPGGDSSEDGYTF. The CDR3 nucleotides are TGCAGCGCATCCCCGGGGGGCGATTCATCCGAGGATGGCTACACCTTC. The variable domain in full, completed from reference TRBV29-1 and TRBJ1-2, reads SAVISQKPSRDICQRGTSLTIQCQVDSQVTMMFWYRQQPGQSLTLIATANQGSEATYESGFVIDKFPISRPNLTFSTLTVSNMSPEDSSIYLCSASPGGDSSEDGYTFGSGTRLTVV.

Comments on this clonotype: Given a much more abundant clone one base away, this may be a read error. This likely comes from a read error, as the CDR3 has no conserved phenylalanine or tryptophan at its end. The chain joins TRBV7-8 to TRBJ1-1; 9 nucleotides line up with TRBD1. J gave up 1 base and V 5 bases, and 8 bases lay outside the gene matches. Germline V gene lookup returns CDR1 SGHVS and CDR2 FQNEAQ. There are 16 residues in the CDR3. This chain's CDR3 is CASSPPGQGENTEAFS. The CDR3 region has the DNA TGTGCCAGCAGCCCGCCGGGACAGGGAGAGAACACTGAAGCTTTCTCT.

The chain carries TRBV19 and TRBJ2-7; TRBD1 is a possible D gene (5 bases). Per the germline V gene, CDR1 is LNHDA and CDR2 is SQIVND (reference sequence). The CDR3 runs 13 residues. V lost 3 bases and J 6 bases, leaving 12 bases between the germline ends. This CDR3 is CASSMGRALEQYF. Written as DNA, the CDR3 is TGTGCCAGTAGTATGGGCAGGGCCCTCGAGCAGTACTTC.

The chain uses TRBV7-3 and TRBJ2-1; the D is unclear. This CDR3 spans 15 amino acids. Trimming removed 5 bases at V and 6 bases at J, with 17 bases between. CDR1 SGHTA and CDR2 FQGTGA come from the germline V gene. The CDR3 coding sequence is TGTGCCAGCAGCCCTCCTGGGTTTGGGGTCAATGAGCAGTTCTTC. Translated: CASSPPGFGVNEQFF.

This chain links TRBV20-1 with TRBJ1-4; 12 nucleotides align to TRBD1. Germline-derived CDR1 and CDR2 are DFQATT and SNEGSKA (reference sequence). The CDR3 has 17 amino acids. CDR3 in amino acids: CRAVGDRGQETNEKLFF. CDR3 DNA: TGCAGGGCAGTCGGGGACAGGGGGCAAGAAACTAATGAAAAACTGTTTTTT.

V usage is TRBV5-6 and J usage is TRBJ2-7, with D possibly being TRBD2 (5 bases). Trimming took 0 bases from V and 3 from J, leaving 13 bases between them. The CDR3 length is 15 residues. Looked up from germline, CDR1 is SGHDT and CDR2 is YYEEEE. CDR3 DNA: TGTGCCAGCAGCTTGGGGGCTAGCACTAACTACGAGCAGTACTTC. Its protein is CASSLGASTNYEQYF. The whole variable domain, filled in from reference TRBV5-6 and TRBJ2-7, reads DAGVTQSPTHLIKTRGQQVTLRCSPKSGHDTVSWYQQALGQGPQFIFQYYEEEERQRGNFPDRFSGHQFPNYSSELNVNALLLGDSALYLCASSLGASTNYEQYFGPGTRLTVT.

This clonotype was counted at least ten times. The V and J genes are TRBV7-8 and TRBJ2-3; no clear D. This CDR3 spans 16 amino acids. CDR1 and CDR2 from the germline V gene are SGHVS and FQNEAQ. Trimming took off 0 bases at V and 0 bases at J, with 10 bases between the two ends. DNA of the CDR3: TGTGCCAGCAGCTTAGCCCCCCGGCTGAGCACAGATACGCAGTATTTT. Amino acid sequence: CASSLAPRLSTDTQYF.

The V and J genes are TRBV2 and TRBJ2-5, with 10 positions matching TRBD2. This CDR3 is built from 17 residues. V shed 2 bases and J 3 bases; nucleotides not matched to a gene: 9. Looked up from germline, CDR1 is SNHLY and CDR2 is FYNNEI. The CDR3 sequence: CASSEWVLAGAEETQYF. Here the CDR3 DNA reads TGTGCCAGCAGTGAATGGGTCCTAGCGGGGGCCGAAGAGACCCAGTACTTC.

This clonotype was seen at least ten times. V gene TRBV7-2 combines with J gene TRBJ1-6; D uncertain. Germline CDR1 and CDR2: SGHTA and FQGNSA. The ends were cut back, 5 bases at V and 7 bases at J, with 18 bases in the middle. The CDR3 has 16 residues. The CDR3 sequence is CASSIRSGIGNSPLHF. CDR3 DNA: TGTGCCAGCAGCATAAGGTCGGGGATTGGAAATTCACCCCTCCACTTT.